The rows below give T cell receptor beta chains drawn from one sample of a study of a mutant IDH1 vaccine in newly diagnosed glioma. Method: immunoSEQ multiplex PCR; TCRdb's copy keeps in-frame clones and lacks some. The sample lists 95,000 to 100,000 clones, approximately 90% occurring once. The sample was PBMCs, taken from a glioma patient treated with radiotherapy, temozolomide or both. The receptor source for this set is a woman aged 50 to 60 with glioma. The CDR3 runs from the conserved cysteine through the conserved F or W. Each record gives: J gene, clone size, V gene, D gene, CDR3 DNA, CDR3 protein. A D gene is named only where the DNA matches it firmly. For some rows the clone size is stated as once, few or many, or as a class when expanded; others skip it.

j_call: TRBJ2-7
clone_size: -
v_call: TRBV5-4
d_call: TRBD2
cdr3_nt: TGTGCCAGCAGCTTGGGTACTAGCGGGCCCTACGAGCAGTACTTC
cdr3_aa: CASSLGTSGPYEQYF

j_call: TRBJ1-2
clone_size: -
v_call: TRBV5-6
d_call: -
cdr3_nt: TGTGCCAGCAAGGCAGGTCCTAACTATGGCTACACCTTC
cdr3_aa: CASKAGPNYGYTF

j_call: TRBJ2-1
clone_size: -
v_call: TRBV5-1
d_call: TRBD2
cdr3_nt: TGCGCCAGCAGCTTGGAGGGGACTAACCACAATGAGCAGTTCTTC
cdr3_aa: CASSLEGTNHNEQFF

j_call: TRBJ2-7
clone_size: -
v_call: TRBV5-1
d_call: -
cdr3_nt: TGCGCCAGCAGCAAGGGACCCCGGGACCACGAGCAGTACTTC
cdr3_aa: CASSKGPRDHEQYF

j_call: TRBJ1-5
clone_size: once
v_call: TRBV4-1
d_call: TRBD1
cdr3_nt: TGCGCCAGCAGAGGGACAGCCAACAATCAGCCCCAGCATTTT
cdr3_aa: CASRGTANNQPQHF

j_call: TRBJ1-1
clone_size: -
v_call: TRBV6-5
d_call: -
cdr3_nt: TGTGCCAGCAGTTACGGGGTGGGGACTGAAGCTTTCTTT
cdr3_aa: CASSYGVGTEAFF

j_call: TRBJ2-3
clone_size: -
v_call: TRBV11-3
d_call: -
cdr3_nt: TGTGCCAGCACCACGACACGGGGGGCAGGTAGGACGGATACGCAGTATTTT
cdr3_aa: CASTTTRGAGRTDTQYF

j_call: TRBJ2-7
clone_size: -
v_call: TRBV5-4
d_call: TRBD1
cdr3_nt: TGTGCCAGCAGCTTACGGGACAGGGACGAGCAGTACTTC
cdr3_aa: CASSLRDRDEQYF

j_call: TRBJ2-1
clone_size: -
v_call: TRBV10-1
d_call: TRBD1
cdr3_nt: TGCGCCAGCAGTTTAGGACAGGGGGCCGGGAATGAGCAGTTCTTC
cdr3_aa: CASSLGQGAGNEQFF

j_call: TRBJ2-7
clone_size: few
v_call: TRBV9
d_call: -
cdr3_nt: TGTGCCAGCAGCGTAGGGTACCTCGGCTCCTACGAGCAGTACTTC
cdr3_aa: CASSVGYLGSYEQYF

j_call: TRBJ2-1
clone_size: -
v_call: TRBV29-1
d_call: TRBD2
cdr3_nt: TGCAGCGTTTCCCCTAGCGGGAGGGCCTACAATGAGCAGTTCTTC
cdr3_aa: CSVSPSGRAYNEQFF

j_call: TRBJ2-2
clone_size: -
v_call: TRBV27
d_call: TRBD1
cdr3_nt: TGTGCCAGCAGTCCCCGGGACAGGACCACCGGGGAGCTGTTTTTT
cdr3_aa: CASSPRDRTTGELFF

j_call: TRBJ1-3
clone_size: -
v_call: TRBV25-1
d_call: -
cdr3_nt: TGTGCCAGCAGTGAATATAGGGTGTGGGGAAACACCATATATTTT
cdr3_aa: CASSEYRVWGNTIYF

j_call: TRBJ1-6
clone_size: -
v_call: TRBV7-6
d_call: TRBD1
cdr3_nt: TGTGCCAGCAGCTCGACGGACAGGGGGAGAAATTCACCCCTCCACTTT
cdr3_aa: CASSSTDRGRNSPLHF

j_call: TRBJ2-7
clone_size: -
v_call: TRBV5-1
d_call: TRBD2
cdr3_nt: TGCGCCAGCAGCTCTCTAGCGGGAGCCTCCTACGAGCAGTACTTC
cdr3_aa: CASSSLAGASYEQYF

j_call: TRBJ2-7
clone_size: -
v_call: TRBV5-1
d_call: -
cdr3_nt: TGCGCCAGCAGCTTGTCCGGGCTACGTGACTCCTACGAGCAGTACTTC
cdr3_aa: CASSLSGLRDSYEQYF

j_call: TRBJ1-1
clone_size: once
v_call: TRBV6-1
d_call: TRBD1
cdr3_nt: TGTGCCAGCAGTGACGGACAGGTGAACACTGAAGCTTTCTTT
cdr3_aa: CASSDGQVNTEAFF

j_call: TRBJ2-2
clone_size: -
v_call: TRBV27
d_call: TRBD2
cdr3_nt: TGTGCCAGCAGTTTGTCAGCGGGAGTTGGACACGGGGAGCTGTTTTTT
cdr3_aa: CASSLSAGVGHGELFF

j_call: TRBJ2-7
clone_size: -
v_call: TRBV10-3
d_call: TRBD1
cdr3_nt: TGTGCCATCAGTGAGAGAGGGACAGGAATCCTCGAGCAGTACTTC
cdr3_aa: CAISERGTGILEQYF

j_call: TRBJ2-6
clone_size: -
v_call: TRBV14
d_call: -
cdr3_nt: TGTGCCAGCAGCCAAGTAGGGGCTTGGGGAGGGGCCAACGTCCTGACTTTC
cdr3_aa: CASSQVGAWGGANVLTF

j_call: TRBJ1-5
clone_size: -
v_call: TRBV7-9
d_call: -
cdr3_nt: TGTGCCAGCAGCTTTGTGGGGGATCAGCCCCAGCATTTT
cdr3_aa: CASSFVGDQPQHF

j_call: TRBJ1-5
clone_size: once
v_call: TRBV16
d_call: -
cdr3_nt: TGTGCCAGCAGCCAATCCGGACAATCCAATCAGCCCCAGCATTTT
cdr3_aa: CASSQSGQSNQPQHF

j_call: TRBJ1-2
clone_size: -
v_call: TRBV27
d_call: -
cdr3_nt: TGTGCCAGCAGTTCCCGGGGCTTCAACTTCTATGGCTACACCTTC
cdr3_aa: CASSSRGFNFYGYTF

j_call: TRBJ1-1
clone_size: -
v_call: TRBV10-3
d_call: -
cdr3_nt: TGTGCCATCAGTGACGGACGGAGGAACACTGAAGCTTTCTTT
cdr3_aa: CAISDGRRNTEAFF

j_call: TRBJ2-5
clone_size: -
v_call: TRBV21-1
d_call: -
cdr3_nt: TGTGCCCCCAGCAGTAGGATTGAGACCCAGTACTTC
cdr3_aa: CAPSSRIETQYF

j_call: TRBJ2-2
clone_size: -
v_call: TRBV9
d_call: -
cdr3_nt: TGTGCCAGCAGCGTACCAAACACCGGGGAGCTGTTTTTT
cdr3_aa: CASSVPNTGELFF

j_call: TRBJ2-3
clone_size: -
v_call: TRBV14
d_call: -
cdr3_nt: TGTGCCAGCAGCCAAGCCCCACAGGGATTAGGTACGCAGTATTTT
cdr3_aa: CASSQAPQGLGTQYF

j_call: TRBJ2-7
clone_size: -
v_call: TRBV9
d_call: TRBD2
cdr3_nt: TGTGCCAGCAGCGAGACTAGCGGGAGTGTCTACGAGCAGTACTTC
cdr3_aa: CASSETSGSVYEQYF

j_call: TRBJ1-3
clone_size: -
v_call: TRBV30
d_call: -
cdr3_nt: TGTGCCTGGAGTGCAGGGGCTGGAAACACCATATATTTT
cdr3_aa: CAWSAGAGNTIYF

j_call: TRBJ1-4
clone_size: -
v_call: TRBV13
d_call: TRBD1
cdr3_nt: TGTGCCAGCAGCTTAGGAAGGGGGCGAGAAAAACTGTTTTTT
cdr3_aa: CASSLGRGREKLFF

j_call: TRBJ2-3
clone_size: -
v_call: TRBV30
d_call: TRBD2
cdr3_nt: TGTGCCTGGAGTAAAAGGCTAGCGGGAGTAGGTACAGATACGCAGTATTTT
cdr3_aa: CAWSKRLAGVGTDTQYF

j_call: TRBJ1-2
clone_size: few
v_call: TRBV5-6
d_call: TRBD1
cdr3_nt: TGTGCCAGCAGCTCCCGACAGGGTCATGGCTACACCTTC
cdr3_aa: CASSSRQGHGYTF

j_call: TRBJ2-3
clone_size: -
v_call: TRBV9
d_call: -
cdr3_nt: TGTGCCAGCAGCGTAGACTGGACTACCACAGATACGCAGTATTTT
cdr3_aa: CASSVDWTTTDTQYF

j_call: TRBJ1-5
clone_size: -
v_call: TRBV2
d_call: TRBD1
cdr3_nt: TGTGCCAGCAGGGGACAGCGCAATCAGCCCCAGCATTTT
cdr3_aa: CASRGQRNQPQHF

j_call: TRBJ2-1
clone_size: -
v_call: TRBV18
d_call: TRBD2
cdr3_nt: TGTGCCAGCTCACCACCTCGGTTACCGGGACTAGCGGTCTATGAGCAGTTCTTC
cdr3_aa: CASSPPRLPGLAVYEQFF

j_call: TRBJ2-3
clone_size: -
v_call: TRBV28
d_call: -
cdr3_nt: TGTGCCAGCAGTTTATCCAGTTTGGCAGATACGCAGTATTTT
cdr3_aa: CASSLSSLADTQYF

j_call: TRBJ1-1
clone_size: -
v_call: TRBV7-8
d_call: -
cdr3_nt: TGTGCCAGCAGCTTAGTCAGGGTGCGGACTGAAGCTTTCTTT
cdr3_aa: CASSLVRVRTEAFF

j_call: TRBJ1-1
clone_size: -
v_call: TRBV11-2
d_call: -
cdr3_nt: TGTGCCAGCAGCTTCCAGGGACGGACCCGGAACACTGAAGCTTTCTTT
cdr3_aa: CASSFQGRTRNTEAFF

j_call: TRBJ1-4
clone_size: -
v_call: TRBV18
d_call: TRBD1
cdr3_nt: TGTGCCAGCTCACCGTCCCGGGACAGGGTCGGAGAAAAACTGTTTTTT
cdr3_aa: CASSPSRDRVGEKLFF

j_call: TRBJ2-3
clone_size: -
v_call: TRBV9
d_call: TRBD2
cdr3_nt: TGTGCCAGCGGCGGTGCGGGGGTATCCACAGATACGCAGTATTTT
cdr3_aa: CASGGAGVSTDTQYF

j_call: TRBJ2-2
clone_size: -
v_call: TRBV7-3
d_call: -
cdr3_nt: TGTGCCAGCAGCTTAAGTGGCGTCGGGGAGCTGTTTTTT
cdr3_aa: CASSLSGVGELFF

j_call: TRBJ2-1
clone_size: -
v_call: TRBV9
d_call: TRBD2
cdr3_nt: TGTGCCAGCAGCGTACAAACTAGCGGGAGGGAAAACAATGAGCAGTTCTTC
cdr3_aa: CASSVQTSGRENNEQFF

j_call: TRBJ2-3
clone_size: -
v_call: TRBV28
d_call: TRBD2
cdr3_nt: TGTGCCAGCAGTTTATCAGCTAGCGGGAGAGGAAATACGCAGTATTTT
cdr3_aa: CASSLSASGRGNTQYF

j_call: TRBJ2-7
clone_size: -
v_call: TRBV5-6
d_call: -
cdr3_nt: TGTGCCAGCAGCTCGGAACCTTTCGGAATGGACGAGCAGTACTTC
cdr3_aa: CASSSEPFGMDEQYF

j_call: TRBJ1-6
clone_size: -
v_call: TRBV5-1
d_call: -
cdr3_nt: TGCGCCAGCAGCTTGGGCCAGTATAATTCACCCCTCCACTTT
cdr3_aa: CASSLGQYNSPLHF

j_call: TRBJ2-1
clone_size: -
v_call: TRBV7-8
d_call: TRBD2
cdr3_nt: TGTGCCAGCAGGAGAGGACTAGCCGAACCATACAATGAGCAGTTCTTC
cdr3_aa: CASRRGLAEPYNEQFF

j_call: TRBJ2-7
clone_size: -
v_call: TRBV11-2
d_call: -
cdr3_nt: TGTGCCAGCAGCTTAGGGTTGGCGCCCTACGAGCAGTACTTC
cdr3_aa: CASSLGLAPYEQYF

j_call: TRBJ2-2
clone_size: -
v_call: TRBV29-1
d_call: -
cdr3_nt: TGCAGCGTTTATCCTGGGGCCGGAAACGGGGAGCTGTTTTTT
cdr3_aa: CSVYPGAGNGELFF

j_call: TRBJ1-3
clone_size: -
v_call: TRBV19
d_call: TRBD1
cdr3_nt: TGTGCCAGTAGTCTCTTCGCCCCCACAGGGGCCGACTCTGGAAACACCATATATTTT
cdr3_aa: CASSLFAPTGADSGNTIYF

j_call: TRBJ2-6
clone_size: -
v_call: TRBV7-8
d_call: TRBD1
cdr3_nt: TGTGCCAGCACGAAACGACAGGGGGCGTTCTCTGGGGCCAACGTCCTGACTTTC
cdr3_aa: CASTKRQGAFSGANVLTF

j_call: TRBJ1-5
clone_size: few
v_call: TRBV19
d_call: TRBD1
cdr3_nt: TGTGCCAGTAGTATCTTTGGACAGGGAAGGTATCAGCCCCAGCATTTT
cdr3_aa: CASSIFGQGRYQPQHF

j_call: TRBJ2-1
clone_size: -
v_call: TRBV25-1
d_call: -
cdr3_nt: TGTGCCAGCAGTCCCCGGGGGAGAGCCTACAATGAGCAGTTCTTC
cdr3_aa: CASSPRGRAYNEQFF

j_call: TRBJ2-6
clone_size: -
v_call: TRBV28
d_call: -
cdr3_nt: TGTGCCAGCAGCGTTTTAGCGGGGGCCAACGTCCTGACTTTC
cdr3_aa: CASSVLAGANVLTF